This is a list of T cell receptor beta chains from one sample in a study of T cells in localized non-small cell lung cancer. Measured with immunoSEQ multiplex PCR; TCRdb has only the in-frame clones, and not every one. Of 18,000 or so clones listed, 70% to 90% are singletons. The sequencing used peripheral blood, collected before any cancer treatment. The origin of the receptors is a man aged 40-75 years with stage I lung adenocarcinoma. Both conserved end residues are part of each CDR3. A D gene is named only where the DNA matches it firmly. Size tells how often a clone was seen (once, few, many) or the class of an expanded clone, and some rows leave it out.

D gene | V gene | clone size | CDR3 protein
TRBD2 | TRBV2 | - | CASSEGTSVYNEQFF
- | TRBV5-1 | - | CASSPLGGKSTQYF
- | TRBV28 | - | CASSTPGRNTEAFF
- | TRBV11-3 | - | CASSLESFNEKLFF
- | TRBV18 | - | CASSPGPPYGYTF
TRBD1 | TRBV27 | - | CAKGTGKGYEQYF
TRBD1 | TRBV6-5 | - | CASSSDRVHGYTF
- | TRBV6-5 | - | CASSSTGNTEAFF
- | TRBV5-5 | - | CASRKGGTGGYEQYF
- | TRBV5-1 | once | CASSLGRSGRAGQYF
- | TRBV14 | - | CASSPAGLYNEQFF
- | TRBV19 | few | CASTEGNTEAFF
- | TRBV5-4 | - | CASSSPFTDTQYF
TRBD2 | TRBV30 | - | CAWTEGALAGVPNEQFF
TRBD2 | TRBV27 | - | CASSWAGGPYEQFF
- | TRBV30 | few | CAWSVHVEAFF
TRBD1 | TRBV27 | - | CASSLRGTGTSFPSYEQYF
TRBD2 | TRBV5-1 | - | CASRPHGGESGYEQYF
- | TRBV7-8 | - | CASSLADPGGYTF
- | TRBV5-4 | - | CASSLGWDTQYF
- | TRBV5-1 | - | CASSSDTNTEAFF
TRBD1 | TRBV6-6 | - | CASSPGQGGNYGYTF
TRBD1 | TRBV6-5 | - | CASFTGASNTGELFF
- | TRBV5-6 | - | CASSSRVFSGANVLTF
- | TRBV11-3 | - | CASSLATGDPYEQYF
TRBD1 | TRBV5-6 | - | CASRKTGGNTEAFF
TRBD1 | TRBV9 | - | CASSFRQGAYDNEQFF
TRBD2 | TRBV11-2 | - | CASSLGGLVGNEQFF
TRBD2 | TRBV9 | few | CASSVALAGSANTGELFF